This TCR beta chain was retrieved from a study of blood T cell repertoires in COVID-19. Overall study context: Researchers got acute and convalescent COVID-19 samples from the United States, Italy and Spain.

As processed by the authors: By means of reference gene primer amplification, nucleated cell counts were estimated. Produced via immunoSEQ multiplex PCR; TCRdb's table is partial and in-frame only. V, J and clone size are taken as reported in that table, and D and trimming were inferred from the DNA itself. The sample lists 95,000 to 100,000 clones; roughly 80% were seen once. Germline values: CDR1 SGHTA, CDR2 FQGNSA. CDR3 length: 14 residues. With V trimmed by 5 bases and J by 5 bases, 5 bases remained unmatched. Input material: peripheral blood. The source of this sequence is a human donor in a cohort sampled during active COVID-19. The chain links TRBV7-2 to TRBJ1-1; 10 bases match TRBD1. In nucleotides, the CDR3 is TGTGCCAGCAGCCCGCGACAGGGGGCGACTGAAGCTTTCTTT. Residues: CASSPRQGATEAFF.